This T cell receptor (beta chain) was captured in a study of blood T cells in healthy people across ages. Then a second PCR, running roughly 7 to 11 cycles, was carried out with a sample-barcoded 5' primer and a J-beta primer mix. Tagging of each cDNA molecule was performed by a template-switch adaptor with 12 random nucleotides. The yield of each sample was at least 2.5 million CDR3-containing paired-end reads. Using its own MiXCR run on the 5' RACE reads, TCRdb lists one record per CDR3 protein. The sample has approximately 1,700,000 distinct CDR3 sequences; roughly 43% are singletons. Findings and caveats of the study: The authors considered diversity estimates from one million T cells to be underestimates.

The donors, all healthy, were Caucasians living in Russia, aged roughly 6 to 100. Details on this clonotype: Its antigen is not known.

The CDR3 has 14 residues. Germline CDR1 reads SGDLS; CDR2 reads YYNGEE. The V gene lost 0 bases and the J gene lost 5 bases, with 10 bases spanning the gap. The origin of this receptor is a human donor in good health. J is TRBJ2-3 and V is TRBV9; D not resolved. The sample taken for sequencing was blood. Here the CDR3 DNA reads TGTGCCAGCAGCGTAGGGGATTGGGGAGATACGCAGTATTTT. Amino acid sequence: CASSVGDWGDTQYF.